These 20 T cell receptor beta chains came from one sample sequenced in a study of cytomegalovirus exposure and HLA in healthy donors. In the PCR, 60 Vbeta and 13 Jbeta primers were used. Repertoires were generated with immunoSEQ multiplex PCR, while TCRdb's copy carries only in-frame clones and drops some. Of roughly 150,000 clones in the sample, roughly 70% were seen once. What was sequenced was PBMCs. These receptors were collected from a man younger than 40 in good health and CMV-seropositive.

This clone appeared a few times. V gene TRBV5-1 combines with J gene TRBJ2-1; 14 nucleotides match TRBD2. J gave up 6 bases and V 4 bases, and 12 bases lay outside the gene matches. Germline V gene sequence: CDR1 SGHRS, CDR2 YFSETQ. This CDR3 has 18 residues. This CDR3 reads CASSPPGTSGRMINEQFF. The CDR3 DNA reads TGCGCCAGCAGCCCCCCCGGGACTAGCGGGAGAATGATCAATGAGCAGTTCTTC.

The chain combines TRBV5-8 with TRBJ2-7, with TRBD1 identical over 8 bases. V was pared by 4 bases and J by 2 bases, with 5 bases of the junction left unmatched. This CDR3 comprises 14 residues. CDR1 and CDR2 (germline): SGHTS, YDEGEE. CDR3 sequence: CASSHRDRPYEQYF. Written as DNA, the CDR3 is TGTGCCAGCAGCCACCGGGACAGGCCCTACGAGCAGTACTTC.

The chain uses TRBV19 and TRBJ2-6, with a weak D call TRBD1 (5 bases). V lost 8 bases and J 2 bases, leaving 13 bases between the germline ends. CDR3 length: 15 residues. Germline V CDR1 and CDR2: LNHDA, SQIVND (reference sequence). CDR3 bases: TGTGCCAGTGGTTCAGGGTCTACTGGGGCCAACGTCCTGACTTTC. Protein product: CASGSGSTGANVLTF.

The CDR3 region is CASSLNRASLYEQYF. In DNA form, the CDR3 reads TGTGCCAGCAGTTTGAACAGGGCCTCCCTTTACGAGCAGTACTTC. This sequence joins TRBV27 and TRBJ2-7, with D maybe TRBD1 (6 bases). V lost 3 bases to trimming and J lost 4 bases, with 16 bases between them. Per the germline V gene, CDR1 is MNHEY and CDR2 is SMNVEV (reference sequence). The CDR3 runs to 15 residues.

This chain uses TRBV9 with TRBJ2-5, with 8 bases identical to TRBD1. The germline gives CDR1 SGDLS, CDR2 YYNGEE. V lost 0 bases, J lost 5 bases, and 6 bases stayed unmatched. This CDR3 comprises 15 residues. CDR3 region: CASSVAAGGHETQYF. The CDR3 nucleotides are TGTGCCAGCAGCGTAGCCGCAGGGGGCCACGAGACCCAGTACTTC.

The V and J genes are TRBV10-3 and TRBJ2-7; 13 nucleotides match TRBD2. Germline V gene data show CDR1 as ENHRY and CDR2 as SYGVKD. Trimming removed 2 bases from V and 7 bases from J; junction bases left unmatched: 14. There are 18 residues in the CDR3. The CDR3: CAISETPSGTSGAPEQYF. The CDR3 nucleotides are TGTGCCATCAGTGAGACCCCCTCCGGGACTAGCGGGGCGCCGGAGCAGTACTTC.

This sequence joins TRBV7-6 and TRBJ2-7; TRBD1 is a possible D gene (5 bases). The length of the CDR3 is 15 residues. Germline CDR1 reads SGHVS; CDR2 reads FNYEAQ. V shed 0 bases and J shed 3 bases, with 12 bases lying between them. CDR3 in DNA: TGTGCCAGCAGCTTAGCGGCGGACAACTACTACGAGCAGTACTTC. Protein: CASSLAADNYYEQYF.

The chain uses TRBV6-6 and TRBJ1-5; tentatively, D is TRBD1 (5 bases). This CDR3 contains 13 residues. Germline CDR1 and CDR2: MNHNY and SVGAGI (reference sequence). The V end was cut by 4 bases, the J end by 5 bases, with 9 bases between. The CDR3 DNA reads TGTGCCAGCAGTTCGGAGGGGCATCAGCCCCAGCATTTT. Translation gives CASSSEGHQPQHF.

This clone was seen only a few times. J is TRBJ2-7 and V is TRBV6-5; D perhaps matches TRBD2 (6 bases). The CDR3 has 13 residues. Germline assignment: CDR1 MNHEY and CDR2 SVGAGI. V was pared by 2 bases and J by 3 bases, with 8 bases between. CDR3 protein: CASSYLGSYEQYF. For the CDR3, the DNA is TGTGCCAGCAGTTACCTCGGGAGCTACGAGCAGTACTTC.

This clone was found a few times. The J gene is TRBJ2-1, the V gene TRBV11-2; 12 bases fit TRBD2. Trimming removed 4 bases from V and 7 bases from J; junction bases left unmatched: 5. The CDR3 sequence is 15 residues long. Germline V gene data show CDR1 as SGHAT and CDR2 as FQNNGV. As DNA, the CDR3 is TGTGCCAGCAGCTCGTCTAGCGGGAGGGAGAATGAGCAGTTCTTC. It specifies CASSSSSGRENEQFF.

The V and J genes are TRBV29-1 and TRBJ1-1; 8 bases map to TRBD1. CDR1 is SQVTM, CDR2 ANQGSEA, per germline. V was pared by 6 bases and J by 6 bases, with 9 bases of the junction left unmatched. The CDR3 contains 13 residues. For the CDR3, the DNA is TGCAGCGTGGCGAACGACAGGGGCGCTGAAGCTTTCTTT. Its protein is CSVANDRGAEAFF.

This clone was counted only a few times. The genes are TRBV30 and TRBJ1-2; D remains unclear. This CDR3 contains 11 residues. Trimming left V 1 base short and J 5 bases short, with 5 bases between. Germline CDR1 GTSNPN, CDR2 SVGIG (reference sequence). The CDR3 protein is CAWSDRYGYTF. The CDR3 coding sequence is TGTGCCTGGAGTGACAGATATGGCTACACCTTC.

The chain couples TRBV19 to TRBJ1-5, with 7 positions matching TRBD1. The germline V gene has CDR1 LNHDA and CDR2 SQIVND (reference sequence). This CDR3 comprises 15 residues. Trimming at V came to 3 bases and at J to 3 bases, leaving 5 bases not matched to a gene. The CDR3 loop reads CASSMGGQPNQPQHF. CDR3 nucleotide sequence: TGTGCCAGTAGTATGGGGGGACAGCCCAATCAGCCCCAGCATTTT.

This clone has a handful of counts. This sequence joins TRBV7-9 and TRBJ1-4, with a tentative D call TRBD1 (6 bases). Trimming shortened V by 5 bases and J by 4 bases, and 11 bases separated the two germline ends. The germline V gene encodes CDR1 SEHNR and CDR2 FQNEAQ (reference sequence). This CDR3 has 14 amino acids. CDR3 loop: CASSVDSLNEKLFF. CDR3 DNA sequence: TGTGCCAGCAGCGTGGACAGCCTTAATGAAAAACTGTTTTTT.

The chain carries TRBV30 and TRBJ1-2, with 9 bases that match TRBD1. This CDR3 is built from 13 residues. CDR1 and CDR2 (germline): GTSNPN, SVGIG (reference sequence). Trimming took 4 bases from V and 4 from J; bases not matched to a gene: 4. Written as DNA, the CDR3 is TGTGCCTGGAATAGGGACAGGGTCTATGGCTACACCTTC. The encoded protein is CAWNRDRVYGYTF.

This chain links TRBV11-3 with TRBJ1-1; TRBD1 agrees at 10 bases. The germline CDR1 and CDR2 sequences are SGHNT and YENEEA. The CDR3 length is 16 residues. The V and J ends lost 5 bases and 5 bases, in that order; junction bases with no gene match: 11. CDR3 DNA: TGTGCCAGCAGCGCACCCGGGACAGGGGTCGGAACTGAAGCTTTCTTT. Protein: CASSAPGTGVGTEAFF.

The rearrangement joins TRBV9 to TRBJ2-3; the match to TRBD2 covers 15 bases. CDR3 length equals 17 residues. Germline values: CDR1 SGDLS, CDR2 YYNGEE. V dropped 3 bases and J dropped 4; count of bases not matched to a gene: 6. The chain's CDR3 is CASSGTSGRAGSDTQYF. In nucleotides, the CDR3 is TGTGCCAGCAGCGGGACTAGCGGGAGGGCCGGCTCAGATACGCAGTATTTT. Full variable domain (missing parts from reference TRBV9 and TRBJ2-3): DSGVTQTPKHLITATGQRVTLRCSPRSGDLSVYWYQQSLDQGLQFLIQYYNGEERAKGNILERFSAQQFPDLHSELNLSSLELGDSALYFCASSGTSGRAGSDTQYFGPGTRLTVL.

The rearrangement links TRBV10-3 to TRBJ2-1, with D possibly being TRBD2 (6 bases). The V gene's germline CDR1 is ENHRY and CDR2 SYGVKD. This CDR3 is 13 amino acids long. V was shortened by 6 bases and J by 8 bases, with 14 bases between the two germline ends. The CDR3 nucleotides are TGTGCCATCAGGGGCGGGGTCACCCATGAGCAGTTCTTC. It encodes CAIRGGVTHEQFF.

The rearrangement joins TRBV15 to TRBJ2-7, with 7 nucleotides matching TRBD1. The J segment lost 3 bases and the V segment lost 1 base, leaving 6 bases of the junction unmatched. CDR3 size: 15 residues. CDR1 and CDR2 (germline): LNHNV, YYDKDF (reference sequence). This chain's CDR3 is CATSRVQGSDYEQYF. The CDR3 nucleotides read TGTGCCACCAGCAGAGTACAGGGGAGCGACTACGAGCAGTACTTC.

V gene TRBV6-1 combines with J gene TRBJ2-1; 8 nucleotides align to TRBD2. CDR1 MNHNS and CDR2 SASEGT come from the germline V gene. With V trimmed by 4 bases and J by 1 base, 6 bases remained unmatched. The CDR3 totals 16 residues. The CDR3 DNA is TGTGCCAGCAGTGGGACTAGCAGAACATCCTACAATGAGCAGTTCTTC. It specifies CASSGTSRTSYNEQFF.